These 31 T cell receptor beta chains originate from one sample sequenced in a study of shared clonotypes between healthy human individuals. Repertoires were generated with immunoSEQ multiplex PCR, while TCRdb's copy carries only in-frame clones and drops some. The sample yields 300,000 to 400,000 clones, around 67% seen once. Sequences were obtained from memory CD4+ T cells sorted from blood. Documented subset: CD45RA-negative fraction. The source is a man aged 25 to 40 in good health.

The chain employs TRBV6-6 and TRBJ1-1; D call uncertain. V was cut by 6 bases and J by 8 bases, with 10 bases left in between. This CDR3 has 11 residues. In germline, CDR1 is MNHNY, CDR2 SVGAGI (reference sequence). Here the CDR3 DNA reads TGTGCCAGCAGCCCTGGGAGGGAAGCTTTCTTT. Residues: CASSPGREAFF.

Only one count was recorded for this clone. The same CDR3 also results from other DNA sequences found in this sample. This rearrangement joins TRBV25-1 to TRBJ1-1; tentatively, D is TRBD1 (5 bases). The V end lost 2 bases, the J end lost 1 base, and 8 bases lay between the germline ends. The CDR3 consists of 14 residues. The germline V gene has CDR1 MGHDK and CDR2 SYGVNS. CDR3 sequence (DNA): TGTGCCAGCAGTGAAGGGGGTGGGAACACTGAAGCTTTCTTT. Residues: CASSEGGGNTEAFF.

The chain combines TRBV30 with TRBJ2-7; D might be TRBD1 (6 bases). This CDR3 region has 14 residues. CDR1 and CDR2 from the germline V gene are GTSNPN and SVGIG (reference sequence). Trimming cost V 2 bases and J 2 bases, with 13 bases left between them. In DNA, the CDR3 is TGTGCCTGGAGTAGAGGACAGCCAGCCTACGAGCAGTACTTC. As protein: CAWSRGQPAYEQYF. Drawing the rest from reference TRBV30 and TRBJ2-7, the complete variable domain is SQTIHQWPATLVQPVGSPLSLECTVEGTSNPNLYWYRQAAGRGLQLLFYSVGIGQISSEVPQNLSASRPQDRQFILSSKKLLLSDSGFYLCAWSRGQPAYEQYFGPGTRLTVT.

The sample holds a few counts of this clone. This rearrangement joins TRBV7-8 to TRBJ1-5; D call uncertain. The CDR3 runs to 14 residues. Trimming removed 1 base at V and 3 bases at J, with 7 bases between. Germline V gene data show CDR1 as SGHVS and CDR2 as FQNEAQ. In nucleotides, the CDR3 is TGTGCCAGCAGCTTAGGGGGATACAATCAGCCCCAGCATTTT. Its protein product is CASSLGGYNQPQHF.

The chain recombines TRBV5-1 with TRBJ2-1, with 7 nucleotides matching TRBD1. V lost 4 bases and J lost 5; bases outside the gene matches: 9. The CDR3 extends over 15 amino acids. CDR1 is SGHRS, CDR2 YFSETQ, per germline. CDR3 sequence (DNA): TGCGCCAGCAGCGTCCGGGACAGCGATGACAATGAGCAGTTCTTC. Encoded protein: CASSVRDSDDNEQFF.

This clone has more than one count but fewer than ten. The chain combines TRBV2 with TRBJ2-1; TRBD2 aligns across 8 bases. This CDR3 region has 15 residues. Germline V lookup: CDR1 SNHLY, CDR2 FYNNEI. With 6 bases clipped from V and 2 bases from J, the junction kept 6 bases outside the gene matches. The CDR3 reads CASRLLAAPYNEQFF. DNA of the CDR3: TGTGCCAGCAGGCTACTAGCGGCCCCCTACAATGAGCAGTTCTTC.

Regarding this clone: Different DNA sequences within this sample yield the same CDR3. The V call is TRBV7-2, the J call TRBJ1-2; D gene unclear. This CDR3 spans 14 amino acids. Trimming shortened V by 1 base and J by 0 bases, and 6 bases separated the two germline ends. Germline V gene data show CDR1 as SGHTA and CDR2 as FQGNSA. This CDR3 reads CASSLVLANYGYTF. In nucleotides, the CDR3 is TGTGCCAGCAGCTTAGTGTTAGCTAACTATGGCTACACCTTC.

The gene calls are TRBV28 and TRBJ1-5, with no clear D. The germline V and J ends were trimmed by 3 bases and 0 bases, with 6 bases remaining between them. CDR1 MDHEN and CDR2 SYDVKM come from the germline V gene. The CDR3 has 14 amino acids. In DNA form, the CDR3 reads TGTGCCAGCAGTTTGCACCTTAGCAATCAGCCCCAGCATTTT. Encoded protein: CASSLHLSNQPQHF.

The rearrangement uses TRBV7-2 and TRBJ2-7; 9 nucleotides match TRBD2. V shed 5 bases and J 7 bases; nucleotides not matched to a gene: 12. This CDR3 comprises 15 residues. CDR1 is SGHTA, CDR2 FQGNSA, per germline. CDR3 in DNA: TGTGCCAGCAGCCCCCGCGTGGGACTAGCAGTTGAGCAGTACTTC. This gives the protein CASSPRVGLAVEQYF.

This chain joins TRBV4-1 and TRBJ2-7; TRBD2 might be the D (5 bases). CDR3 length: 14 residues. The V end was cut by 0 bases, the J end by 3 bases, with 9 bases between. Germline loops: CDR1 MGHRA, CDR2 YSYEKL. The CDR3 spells CASSQDRRGYEQYF. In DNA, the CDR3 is TGCGCCAGCAGCCAAGATCGTCGGGGCTACGAGCAGTACTTC.

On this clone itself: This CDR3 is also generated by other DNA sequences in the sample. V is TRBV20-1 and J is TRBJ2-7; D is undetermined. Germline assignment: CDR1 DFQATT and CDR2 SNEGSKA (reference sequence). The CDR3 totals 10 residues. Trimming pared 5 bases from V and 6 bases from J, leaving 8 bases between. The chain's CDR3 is CSARRSEQYF. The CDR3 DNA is TGCAGTGCTCGCCGAAGCGAGCAGTACTTC.

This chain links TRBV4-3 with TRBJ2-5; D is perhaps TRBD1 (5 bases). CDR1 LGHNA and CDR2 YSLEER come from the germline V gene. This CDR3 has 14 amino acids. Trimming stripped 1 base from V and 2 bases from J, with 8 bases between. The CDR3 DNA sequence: TGCGCCAGCAGCCAAGGACAGAGGCAAGAGACCCAGTACTTC. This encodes CASSQGQRQETQYF.

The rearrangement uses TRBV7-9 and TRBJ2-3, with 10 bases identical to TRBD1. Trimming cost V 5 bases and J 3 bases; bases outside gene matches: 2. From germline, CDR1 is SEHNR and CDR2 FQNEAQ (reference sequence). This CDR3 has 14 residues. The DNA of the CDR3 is TGTGCCAGCAGCGAGGACAGGGGGACAGATACGCAGTATTTT. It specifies CASSEDRGTDTQYF.

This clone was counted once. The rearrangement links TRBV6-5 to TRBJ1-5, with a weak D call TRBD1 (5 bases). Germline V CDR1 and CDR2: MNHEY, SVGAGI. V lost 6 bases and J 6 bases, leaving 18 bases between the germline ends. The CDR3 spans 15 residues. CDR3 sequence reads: CASRAQVGAGQPQHF. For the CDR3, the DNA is TGTGCCAGCAGAGCCCAAGTAGGGGCGGGTCAGCCCCAGCATTTT.

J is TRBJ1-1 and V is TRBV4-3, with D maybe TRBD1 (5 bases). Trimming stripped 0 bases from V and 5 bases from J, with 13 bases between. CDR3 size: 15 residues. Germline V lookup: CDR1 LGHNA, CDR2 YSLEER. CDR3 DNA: TGCGCCAGCAGCCAAGATACGGGGGAGGGTACTGAAGCTTTCTTT. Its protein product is CASSQDTGEGTEAFF.

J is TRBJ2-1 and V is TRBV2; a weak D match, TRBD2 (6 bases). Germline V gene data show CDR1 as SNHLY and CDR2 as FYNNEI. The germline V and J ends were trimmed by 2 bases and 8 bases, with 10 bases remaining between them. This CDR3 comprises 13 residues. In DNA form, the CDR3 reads TGTGCCAGCAGTGAATTAACGGGGGATGAGCAGTTCTTC. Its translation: CASSELTGDEQFF.

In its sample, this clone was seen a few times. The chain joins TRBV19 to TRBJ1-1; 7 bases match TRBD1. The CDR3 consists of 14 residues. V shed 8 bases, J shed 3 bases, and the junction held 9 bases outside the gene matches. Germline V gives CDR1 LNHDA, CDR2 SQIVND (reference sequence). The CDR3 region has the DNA TGTGCCAGTCTTGCGACAGGGCGGGACACTGAAGCTTTCTTT. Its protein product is CASLATGRDTEAFF. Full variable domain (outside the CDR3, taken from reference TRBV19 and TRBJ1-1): DGGITQSPKYLFRKEGQNVTLSCEQNLNHDAMYWYRQDPGQGLRLIYYSQIVNDFQKGDIAEGYSVSREKKESFPLTVTSAQKNPTAFYLCASLATGRDTEAFFGQGTRLTVV.

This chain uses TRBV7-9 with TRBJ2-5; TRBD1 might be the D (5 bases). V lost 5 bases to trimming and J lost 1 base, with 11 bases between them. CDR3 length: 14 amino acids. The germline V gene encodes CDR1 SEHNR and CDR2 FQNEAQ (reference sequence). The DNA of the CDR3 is TGTGCCAGCAGCCCCTGGGGCGGCCAAGAGACCCAGTACTTC. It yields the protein CASSPWGGQETQYF.

CDR3 sequence reads: CASSNTGVHEQYF. CDR3 DNA sequence: TGTGCCAGCAGCAATACAGGGGTCCACGAGCAGTACTTC. This rearrangement joins TRBV6-5 to TRBJ2-7, with 7 bases fitting TRBD1. CDR3 length: 13 amino acids. CDR1 and CDR2 (germline): MNHEY, SVGAGI. V lost 6 bases and J lost 5; bases outside the gene matches: 7.

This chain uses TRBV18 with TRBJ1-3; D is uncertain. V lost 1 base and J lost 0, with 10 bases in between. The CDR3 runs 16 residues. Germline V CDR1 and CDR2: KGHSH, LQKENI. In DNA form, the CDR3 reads TGTGCCAGCTCACCACTTCGGTGGGGCTCTGGAAACACCATATATTTT. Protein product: CASSPLRWGSGNTIYF.

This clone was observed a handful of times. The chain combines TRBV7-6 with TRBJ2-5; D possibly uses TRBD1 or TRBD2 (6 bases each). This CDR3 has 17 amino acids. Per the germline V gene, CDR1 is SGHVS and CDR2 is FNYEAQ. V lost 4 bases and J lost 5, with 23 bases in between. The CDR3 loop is CASSSNRVGGLSETQYF. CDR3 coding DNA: TGTGCCAGCAGCTCGAACAGGGTAGGAGGGTTGTCGGAGACCCAGTACTTC.

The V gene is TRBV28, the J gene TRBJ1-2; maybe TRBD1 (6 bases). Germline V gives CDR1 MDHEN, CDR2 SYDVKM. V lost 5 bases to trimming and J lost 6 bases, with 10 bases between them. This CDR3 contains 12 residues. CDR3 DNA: TGTGCCAGCAGTGTACAGGGACATGGCTACACCTTC. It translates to CASSVQGHGYTF.

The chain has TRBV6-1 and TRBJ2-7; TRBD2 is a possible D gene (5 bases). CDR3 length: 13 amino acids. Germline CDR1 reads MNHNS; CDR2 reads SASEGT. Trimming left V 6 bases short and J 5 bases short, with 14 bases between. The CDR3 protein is CASRGIGLDEQYF. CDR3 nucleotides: TGTGCCAGCAGGGGGATAGGACTGGACGAGCAGTACTTC.

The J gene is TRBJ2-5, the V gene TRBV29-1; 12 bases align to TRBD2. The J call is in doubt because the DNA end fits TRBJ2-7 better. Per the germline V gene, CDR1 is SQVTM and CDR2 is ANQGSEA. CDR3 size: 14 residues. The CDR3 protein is CSVGRTSGTNEQYF. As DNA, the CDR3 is TGCAGCGTTGGTAGGACTAGCGGGACTAACGAGCAGTACTTC.

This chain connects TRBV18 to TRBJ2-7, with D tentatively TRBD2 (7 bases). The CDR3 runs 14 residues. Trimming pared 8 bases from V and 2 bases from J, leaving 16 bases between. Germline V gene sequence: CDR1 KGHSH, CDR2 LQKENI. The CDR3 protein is CASAGASGAYEQYF. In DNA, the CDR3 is TGTGCCAGCGCGGGGGCTAGTGGAGCCTACGAGCAGTACTTC.

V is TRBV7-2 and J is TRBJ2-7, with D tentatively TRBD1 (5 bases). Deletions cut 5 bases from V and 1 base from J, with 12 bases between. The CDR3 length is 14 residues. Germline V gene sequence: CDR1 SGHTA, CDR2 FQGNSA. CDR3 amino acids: CASSAGIVSYEQYF. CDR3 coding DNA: TGTGCCAGCAGCGCAGGGATCGTGTCCTACGAGCAGTACTTC.

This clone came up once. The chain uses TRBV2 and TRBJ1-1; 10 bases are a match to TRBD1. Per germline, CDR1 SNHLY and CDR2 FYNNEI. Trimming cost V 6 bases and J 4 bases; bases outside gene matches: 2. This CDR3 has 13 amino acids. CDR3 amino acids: CASRGQGTTEAFF. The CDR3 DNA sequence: TGTGCCAGCAGGGGACAGGGGACCACTGAAGCTTTCTTT.

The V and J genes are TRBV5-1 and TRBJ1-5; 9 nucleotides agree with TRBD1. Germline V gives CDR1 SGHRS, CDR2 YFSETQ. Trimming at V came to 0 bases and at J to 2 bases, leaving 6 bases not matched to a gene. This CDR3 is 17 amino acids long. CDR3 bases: TGCGCCAGCAGCTTGGGAGACAGGGGGGGAGGCAATCAGCCCCAGCATTTT. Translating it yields CASSLGDRGGGNQPQHF.

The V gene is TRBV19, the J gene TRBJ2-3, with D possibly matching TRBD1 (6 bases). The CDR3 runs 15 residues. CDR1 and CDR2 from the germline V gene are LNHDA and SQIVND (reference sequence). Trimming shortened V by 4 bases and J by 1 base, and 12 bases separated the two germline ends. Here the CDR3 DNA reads TGTGCCAGTAGTACACAGGGAAGAGGCACAGATACGCAGTATTTT. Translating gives CASSTQGRGTDTQYF.

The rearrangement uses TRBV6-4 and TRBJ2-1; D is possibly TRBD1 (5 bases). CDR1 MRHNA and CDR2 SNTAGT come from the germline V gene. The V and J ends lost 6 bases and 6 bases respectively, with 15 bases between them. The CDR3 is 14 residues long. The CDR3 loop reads CASSFRAGFNEQFF. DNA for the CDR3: TGTGCCAGCAGCTTTAGGGCAGGGTTCAATGAGCAGTTCTTC.

The CDR3 spells CASRDTSGANVLTF. CDR3 in DNA: TGTGCCAGCAGGGATACTTCTGGGGCCAACGTCCTGACTTTC. The chain has TRBV6-1 and TRBJ2-6, with D uncertain. Germline V gene lookup returns CDR1 MNHNS and CDR2 SASEGT. The CDR3 covers 14 residues. V lost 6 bases, J lost 1 base, and 7 bases lay in between.